This record looks at one T cell receptor (beta chain) sequence and its context. This sample is drawn from a study of T cell repertoires in aging, cancer and after chemotherapy. Across the study: Six age groups, ranging from 30 or younger to 70 or older, included the donors. Healthy donor repertoires were recorded over several months to years and showed clear clonal overlap.

The CDR3 extends over 15 amino acids. V lost 0 bases and J lost 5; bases outside the gene matches: 5. CDR1 and CDR2 (germline): ENHRY, SYGVKD. Amplification of TCR beta used genomic DNA extracted from peripheral blood. A mixed TRB-A/B primer pool amplified rearranged TRB by multiplex touch-down PCR. MiXCR, run by TCRdb on the multiplex PCR reads, gives a single entry per CDR3 protein. The sample lists 8,700 or so distinct CDR3 sequences, approximately 25% occurring once. The sample taken for sequencing was blood. The receptor's source is a human donor in good health. V usage is TRBV10-3 and J usage is TRBJ1-1; 8 bases are a match to TRBD1. In nucleotides, the CDR3 is TGTGCCATCAGTGAGTCAACAGGGGGGAAAACTGAAGCTTTCTTT. This gives the protein CAISESTGGKTEAFF.